This T cell receptor (beta chain) was retrieved from a study of OX40 agonist ivuxolimab in advanced cancers. About the study: While on treatment, patients had intravenous ivuxolimab at 0.01 to 10 mg/kg every 2 weeks. A partial response was reached by three patients: one with hepatocellular carcinoma and two with cutaneous melanoma.

Trimming removed 4 bases from V and 1 base from J, with 11 bases in between. CDR3 length: 14 residues. The germline V gene has CDR1 SEHNR and CDR2 FQNEAQ (reference sequence). Prior autoimmune disease or systemic immunosuppression barred patients. Data came from immunoSEQ multiplex PCR; TCRdb stores just in-frame clones and leaves some out. In the table there are several thousand clones, around 90% of which are singletons. This TCR came from an adult with an advanced solid tumor such as melanoma, head and neck, liver or kidney cancer. The rearrangement uses TRBV7-9 and TRBJ2-7, with a possible D match to TRBD2 (6 bases). The source material was CD4+ or CD8+ T cells sorted from blood, sampled in a trial of the OX40 agonist ivuxolimab. CDR3 in DNA: TGTGCCAGCAGCTCCCGGGAGTTTTCCTACGAGCAGTACTTC. Translating gives CASSSREFSYEQYF.